The subject of this entry is one TCR beta chain. The record originates from a study of OX40 agonist ivuxolimab in advanced cancers. Across the study: In this trial design, patients received ivuxolimab intravenously at 0.01 to 10 mg/kg every 2 weeks. Partial responses were observed in three patients, of whom one had hepatocellular carcinoma and two had cutaneous melanoma.

The protocol was immunoSEQ multiplex PCR, while the TCRdb copy is restricted to in-frame clones and leaves out a portion. The repertoire includes about 59,000 clones, approximately 86% of them detected once, and less than 0.55% sits in the top ten. The clonotype was recovered from an adult with an advanced solid tumor such as melanoma, head and neck, liver or kidney cancer. Specimen: CD4+ or CD8+ T cells sorted from blood, collected in a trial of the OX40 agonist ivuxolimab.

The CDR3 bases are TGCGCCAGCAGCTCCGGGACAAGGACGCGTGAGACCCAGTACTTC. Translated, it gives CASSSGTRTRETQYF. V and J are TRBV5-1 and TRBJ2-5, with a possible D match to TRBD1 (6 bases). Germline V gene lookup returns CDR1 SGHRS and CDR2 YFSETQ. V lost 3 bases and J 5 bases, leaving 17 bases between the germline ends. The CDR3 has 15 residues.